A selection of T cell receptor beta chains follows, all from one sample in a study of cytomegalovirus exposure and HLA in healthy donors. TCRdb keeps only in-frame clones here, not all; method: immunoSEQ multiplex PCR. The sample lists about 200,000 clones, over 9.5% occurring once. The sample taken for sequencing was PBMCs. The receptors here all came from a man aged 45-60 years in good health and CMV-seropositive. Each CDR3 is given with its conserved first and last residue. The order of the fields is V gene, CDR3 length, CDR3 protein.

>TRBV7-9|17
CASSSRRGGGSYNEQFF
>TRBV2|14
CASKSRNLDTEAFF
>TRBV11-2|14
CASSRDWANSPLHF
>TRBV5-6|13
CASTWRGNEKLFF
>TRBV7-8|17
CASSTRLRDSRNYGYTF
>TRBV2|13
CASIRQKGQPQHF
>TRBV9|16
CASSPAAGGITDTQYF
>TRBV10-3|15
CAISESRAQRDTQYF
>TRBV7-6|15
CASSLGRGLSQPQHF
>TRBV7-2|13
CAGARATNYGYTF
>TRBV28|13
CASRLTGSRPQHF
>TRBV18|15
CASSLDSGSSYEQYF
>TRBV29-1|11
CSVEVNYGYPF
>TRBV11-3|15
CASSMGGVMNTEAFF
>TRBV9|15
CASSSGLAAYNEQFF
>TRBV5-4|15
CASSSSGTGDYEQYF
>TRBV18|14
CASSFSGPGETQYF
>TRBV5-5|16
CASRDGTGADNQPQHF
>TRBV11-3|15
CASSPLLTGNTEAFF
>TRBV2|15
CASRGMSSGGTEAFF
>TRBV9|14
CASSGTSGDNEQFF
>TRBV27|14
CASRFSGALGEQYF
>TRBV7-7|14
CASSLKQNTGELFF
>TRBV10-2|16
CASSDFGTGAGGELFF
>TRBV9|14
CASSTGVNNSPLHF
>TRBV5-6|17
CASSSGRTSGEGETQYF
>TRBV6-5|13
CASSRTRADEQYF
>TRBV9|12
CASSLQGETQYF
>TRBV19|13
CASSPSGGETQYF
>TRBV6-6|14
CASFFLDRNTEAFF
>TRBV5-1|13
CASSPGTGQGYTF
>TRBV19|15
CASSTTGFSTDTQYF
>TRBV10-3|13
CAINPGPPGEQYF
>TRBV10-3|14
CAIRSQGSTGELFF
>TRBV30|13
CACDRSGANVLTF
>TRBV25-1|14
CASSAWDRGETQYF
>TRBV5-4|17
CASSSLSERGGFWEQFF
>TRBV7-6|14
CASSPLDNSNEQFF
>TRBV30|12
CAWRGGDSPLHF
>TRBV15|13
CATSRDVEEKLFF
>TRBV10-3|15
CATGRVDRVNYGYTF
>TRBV19|14
CASSIAGGGDTQYF
>TRBV10-3|13
CAISGGNQGTQYF